A single sample gave rise to the 14 T cell receptor beta chains below, sequenced in a study of blood T cell repertoires in COVID-19 (dated by TCRdb to about 2020). Preparation of the library involved the immunoSEQ multiplex PCR assay. Not all clones reach the TCRdb copy of this immuneACCESS table, which keeps in-frame sequences only. Checked studies attribute under half of the gap to unresolved V genes and leave the rest unexplained. The sample yields about 170,000 clones; under 95% were counted once. The ten largest clonotypes hold about 4.9% of the sample. The sample consisted of peripheral blood. These receptors all come from a man younger than 35 with COVID-19, enrolled during active disease.

The chain links TRBV9 to TRBJ1-3; a weak D match, TRBD1 (5 bases). The CDR3 is 16 residues long. Trimming took off 4 bases at V and 0 bases at J, with 14 bases between the two ends. Germline V gives CDR1 SGDLS, CDR2 YYNGEE. Here the CDR3 DNA reads TGTGCCAGCAGCCCGCGGGACGTGGGCTCTGGAAACACCATATATTTT. Protein: CASSPRDVGSGNTIYF.

Here the CDR3 DNA reads TGTGCCACCAGGGGGCAGGTTGAGAATGGCTACACCTTC. It specifies CATRGQVENGYTF. The V gene is TRBV15, the J gene TRBJ1-2, with D possibly TRBD1 on 5 matching bases. V was trimmed by 6 bases and J by 6 bases, leaving 14 bases between them. CDR1 and CDR2 (germline): LNHNV, YYDKDF (reference sequence). The CDR3 is made up of 13 amino acids.

As to this clone: The junction does not match germline at one end; this may be a read error. This chain joins TRBV6-5 and TRBJ2-1; 10 bases fit TRBD2. This CDR3 is built from 15 residues. Germline V gene data show CDR1 as MNHEY and CDR2 as SVGAGI. The CDR3: CASNYGLADYNEQFF. The CDR3 nucleotides read TGTGCCAGCAATTACGGACTAGCGGACTACAATGAGCAGTTCTTC.

The chain employs TRBV9 and TRBJ2-3; 8 nucleotides agree with TRBD2. CDR1 is SGDLS, CDR2 YYNGEE, per germline. The CDR3 sequence is 15 residues long. Trimming took 0 bases from V and 4 from J; bases not matched to a gene: 4. The CDR3 is CASSVGAGAADTQYF. The CDR3 region has the DNA TGTGCCAGCAGCGTAGGAGCGGGGGCGGCAGATACGCAGTATTTT.

This rearrangement joins TRBV7-9 to TRBJ2-1, with 11 bases fitting TRBD2. Germline V gives CDR1 SEHNR, CDR2 FQNEAQ (reference sequence). Trimming removed 4 bases from V and 0 bases from J; junction bases left unmatched: 11. This CDR3 contains 19 residues. As DNA, the CDR3 is TGTGCCAGCAGCTCACCGGGACTAGCGGTCTCTAGCTCCTACAATGAGCAGTTCTTC. Protein sequence: CASSSPGLAVSSSYNEQFF.

This chain connects TRBV18 to TRBJ1-2, with TRBD1 matching 7 bases. The CDR3 length is 16 residues. Germline CDR1 and CDR2: KGHSH and LQKENI. The V and J ends lost 5 bases and 1 base, in that order; junction bases with no gene match: 10. CDR3 in amino acids: CASSETTGNSNYGYTF. The CDR3 DNA reads TGTGCCAGCTCAGAAACGACAGGGAATAGTAACTATGGCTACACCTTC.

The chain couples TRBV28 to TRBJ1-2; D not resolved. Germline CDR1 reads MDHEN; CDR2 reads SYDVKM. The CDR3 loop spans 20 amino acids. V gave up 1 base and J gave up 1 base, with 25 bases separating them. CDR3 nucleotides: TGTGCCAGCAGTTTATCCTATACACAGCTCAACTTCACTTTTAACTATGGCTACACCTTC. It yields the protein CASSLSYTQLNFTFNYGYTF.

The CDR3 reads CASSLARSSYNEQFF. CDR3 nucleotide sequence: TGTGCCAGCAGCTTAGCACGCAGCTCCTACAATGAGCAGTTCTTC. This rearrangement joins TRBV11-3 to TRBJ2-1; D is undetermined. The CDR3 covers 15 residues. CDR1 is SGHNT, CDR2 YENEEA, per germline. V gave up 1 base and J gave up 0 bases, with 7 bases separating them.

This clone came up once. The chain couples TRBV7-3 to TRBJ2-3; 8 bases line up with TRBD2. Germline lookup yields CDR1 SGHTA and CDR2 FQGTGA. The junction had 8 bases not matched to a gene; V was cut back by 2 bases and J by 7 bases. The CDR3 contains 15 residues. CDR3 loop: CASSLYSGNRYTQYF. The CDR3 DNA sequence: TGTGCCAGCAGCTTATATAGCGGGAATCGGTATACGCAGTATTTT.

A few counts support this clone. The chain has TRBV15 and TRBJ2-7; TRBD1 agrees at 10 bases. The germline V gene encodes CDR1 LNHNV and CDR2 YYDKDF (reference sequence). Unmatched junction bases numbered 2, after V lost 1 base and J lost 8 bases. The CDR3 contains 13 residues. In DNA, the CDR3 is TGTGCCACCAGCAGAGGACAGGGGGCACAGCAGTACTTC. Its protein is CATSRGQGAQQYF.

The chain is built from TRBV28 and TRBJ1-1; 11 positions agree with TRBD1. The ends lost 7 bases at V and 1 base at J; junction bases unmatched: 11. Germline-derived CDR1 and CDR2 are MDHEN and SYDVKM. The CDR3 covers 17 residues. CDR3: CASNLRGQGVANTEAFF. In DNA form, the CDR3 reads TGTGCCAGCAACCTTAGGGGACAGGGGGTGGCGAACACTGAAGCTTTCTTT. The whole variable domain, filled in from reference TRBV28 and TRBJ1-1, reads DVKVTQSSRYLVKRTGEKVFLECVQDMDHENMFWYRQDPGLGLRLIYFSYDVKMKEKGDIPEGYSVSREKKERFSLILESASTNQTSMYLCASNLRGQGVANTEAFFGQGTRLTVV.

The V and J genes are TRBV4-1 and TRBJ2-7; a possible D gene is TRBD2 (5 bases). The V end was cut by 0 bases, the J end by 2 bases, with 11 bases between. CDR1 is MGHRA and CDR2 is YSYEKL in the germline V gene. The CDR3 consists of 15 residues. CDR3 amino acids: CASSQEVGVAYEQYF. The CDR3 DNA is TGCGCCAGCAGCCAAGAGGTGGGAGTAGCCTACGAGCAGTACTTC.

The rearrangement uses TRBV5-5 and TRBJ2-3; tentatively, D is TRBD1 (5 bases). Germline V gives CDR1 SGHKS, CDR2 YYEKEE (reference sequence). The CDR3 runs 15 residues. Trimming left V 2 bases short and J 0 bases short, with 10 bases between. The CDR3 spells CASSFQGLSTDTQYF. Written as DNA, the CDR3 is TGTGCCAGCAGCTTTCAGGGATTGAGCACAGATACGCAGTATTTT.

The genes are TRBV24-1 and TRBJ2-7; the D gene is possibly TRBD1 (6 bases). CDR1 and CDR2 from the germline V gene are KGHDR and SFDVKD. The V end lost 0 bases, the J end lost 5 bases, and 19 bases lay between the germline ends. This CDR3 is built from 17 residues. This CDR3 is CATSDLLGTPLPDEQYF. CDR3 DNA sequence: TGTGCCACCAGTGATTTGCTAGGGACACCCCTCCCTGACGAGCAGTACTTC.